The 8 T cell receptor beta chains reported below all come from one sample, sequenced in a study of lymphopenia after photon versus proton radiotherapy (dated by TCRdb to 2018 to 2020). The library was prepared using the immunoSEQ multiplex PCR assay. This immuneACCESS table, as held by TCRdb, lists in-frame sequences with V and J called but not all clones. Of the missing ones, under half trace to an unresolved V gene in checked studies; the others have no known cause. Present in this sample are 55,000 to 85,000 clones, about nine tenths of which were seen just once. Clones ranked in the top ten supply around 2% of the sample. Sequenced here: peripheral blood, sampled from a patient treated with photon-based radiotherapy. These receptors came from a woman between 40 and 55 years old with cholangiocarcinoma.

The chain is built from TRBV13 and TRBJ2-1; D is perhaps TRBD1 (5 bases). The length of the CDR3 is 14 residues. V was cut by 9 bases and J by 6 bases, with 18 bases left in between. The germline V gene encodes CDR1 PRHDT and CDR2 FYEKMQ (reference sequence). In DNA, the CDR3 is TGTGCCAGTCACCGTGGGGCCCTCGGCAATGAGCAGTTCTTC. It yields the protein CASHRGALGNEQFF.

The V call is TRBV9, the J call TRBJ2-7; 10 bases line up with TRBD1. Trimming cost V 3 bases and J 7 bases; bases outside gene matches: 7. CDR3 size: 14 residues. Per germline, CDR1 SGDLS and CDR2 YYNGEE. CDR3 in DNA: TGTGCCAGCAGCGAAAGGGACAGGGGAGAAGAGCAGTACTTC. Protein: CASSERDRGEEQYF.

This rearrangement joins TRBV30 to TRBJ2-7; TRBD2 matches 11 bases. V was pared by 2 bases and J by 6 bases, with 12 bases of the junction left unmatched. Germline V gene lookup returns CDR1 GTSNPN and CDR2 SVGIG (reference sequence). This CDR3 spans 16 amino acids. This CDR3 is CAWSLGLAGGPSEQYF. CDR3 DNA: TGTGCCTGGAGTCTCGGGCTAGCGGGAGGACCCAGCGAGCAGTACTTC.

The V gene is TRBV6-6, the J gene TRBJ2-3, with D perhaps matching TRBD2 (5 bases). Germline V gene data show CDR1 as MNHNY and CDR2 as SVGAGI (reference sequence). The germline V and J ends were trimmed by 2 bases and 3 bases, with 12 bases remaining between them. The CDR3 sequence is 15 residues long. CDR3: CASSYPQRITDTQYF. The CDR3 nucleotides read TGTGCCAGCAGTTACCCGCAGCGGATAACAGATACGCAGTATTTT.

J is TRBJ2-7 and V is TRBV11-3, with D possibly matching TRBD2 (5 bases). Germline lookup yields CDR1 SGHNT and CDR2 YENEEA. The CDR3 length is 13 residues. V gave up 0 bases and J gave up 3 bases, with 6 bases separating them. In DNA, the CDR3 is TGTGCCAGCAGCTTAGAACGGGGCTACGAGCAGTACTTC. Translation: CASSLERGYEQYF.

The V call is TRBV7-2, the J call TRBJ1-1; the D gene is possibly TRBD1 (6 bases). The CDR3 extends over 14 amino acids. CDR1 is SGHTA and CDR2 is FQGNSA in the germline V gene. Trimming stripped 5 bases from V and 1 base from J, with 11 bases between. The CDR3 coding sequence is TGTGCCAGCAGCCCTGGACAGAGGAACACTGAAGCTTTCTTT. This sequence encodes CASSPGQRNTEAFF.

The CDR3 protein is CASSSLQGILDTEAFF. CDR3 DNA: TGTGCCAGTAGTAGCCTACAGGGGATTTTGGACACTGAAGCTTTCTTT. The chain is built from TRBV19 and TRBJ1-1; 7 nucleotides line up with TRBD1. From germline, CDR1 is LNHDA and CDR2 SQIVND (reference sequence). This CDR3 has 16 amino acids. J lost 3 bases, V lost 4 bases, and 11 bases had no gene match.

The chain joins TRBV11-2 to TRBJ1-1, with 7 nucleotides matching TRBD1. CDR3 length: 13 residues. J lost 8 bases, V lost 5 bases, and 8 bases had no gene match. CDR1 is SGHAT and CDR2 is FQNNGV in the germline V gene. The CDR3 here is CASSLHQGVEAFF. DNA for the CDR3: TGTGCCAGCAGCCTACACCAGGGGGTGGAAGCTTTCTTT.